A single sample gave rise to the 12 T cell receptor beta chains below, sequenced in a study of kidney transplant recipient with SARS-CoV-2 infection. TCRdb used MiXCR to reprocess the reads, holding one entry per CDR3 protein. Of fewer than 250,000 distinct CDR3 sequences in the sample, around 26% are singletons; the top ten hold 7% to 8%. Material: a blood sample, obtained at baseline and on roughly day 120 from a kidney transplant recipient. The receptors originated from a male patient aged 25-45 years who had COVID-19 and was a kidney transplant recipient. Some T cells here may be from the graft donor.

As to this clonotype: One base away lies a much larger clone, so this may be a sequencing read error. CDR3: CASLNFHPRKAYGYTF. The CDR3 nucleotides read TGTGCCAGCTTAAATTTTCATCCACGAAAGGCCTATGGCTACACCTTC. The gene calls are TRBV5-8 and TRBJ1-2; D is unclear. Germline V gene lookup returns CDR1 SGHTS and CDR2 YDEGEE. The CDR3 has 16 residues. Trimming stripped 7 bases from V and 4 bases from J, with 23 bases between.

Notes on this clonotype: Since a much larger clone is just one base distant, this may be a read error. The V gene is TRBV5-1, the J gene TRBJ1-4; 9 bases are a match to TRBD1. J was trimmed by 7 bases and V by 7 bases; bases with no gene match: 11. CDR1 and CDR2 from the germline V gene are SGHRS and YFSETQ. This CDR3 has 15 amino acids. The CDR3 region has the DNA TGCGCCAGCGAGCTTGGGACAGGGAGGGGTGAAAAACTGTTTTTT. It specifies CASELGTGRGEKLFF.

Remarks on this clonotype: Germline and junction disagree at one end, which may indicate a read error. CDR3 in amino acids: CASSRYRGSGTEALF. DNA of the CDR3: TGTGCCAGTAGTAGATACAGGGGGTCGGGGACTGAAGCTCTCTTT. The chain uses TRBV19 and TRBJ1-1, with 8 bases identical to TRBD1. The CDR3 runs 15 residues. CDR1 and CDR2 from the germline V gene are LNHDA and SQIVND (reference sequence).

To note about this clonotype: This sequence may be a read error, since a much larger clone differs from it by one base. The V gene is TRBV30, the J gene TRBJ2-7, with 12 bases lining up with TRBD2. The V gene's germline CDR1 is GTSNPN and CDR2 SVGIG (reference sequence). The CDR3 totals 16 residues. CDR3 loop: CTWSNPTSGRFNEQYF. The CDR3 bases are TGTACCTGGAGTAATCCGACTAGCGGGAGATTTAACGAGCAGTACTTC.

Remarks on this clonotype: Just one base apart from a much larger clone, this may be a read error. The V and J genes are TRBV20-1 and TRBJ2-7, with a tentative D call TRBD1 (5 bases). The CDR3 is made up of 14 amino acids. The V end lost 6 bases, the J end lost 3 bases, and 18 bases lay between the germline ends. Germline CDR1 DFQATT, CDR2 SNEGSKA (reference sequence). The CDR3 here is CSAPTREVDYEQYF. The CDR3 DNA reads TGCAGTGCCCCCACCAGGGAAGTCGACTACGAGCAGTACTTC.

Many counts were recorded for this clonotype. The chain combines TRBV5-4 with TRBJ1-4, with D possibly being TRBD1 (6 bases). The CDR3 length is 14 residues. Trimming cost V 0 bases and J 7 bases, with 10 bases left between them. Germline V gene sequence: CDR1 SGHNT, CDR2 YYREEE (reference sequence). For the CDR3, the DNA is TGTGCCAGCAGCTTGGACAGGGTTAGTGAAAAACTGTTTTTT. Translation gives CASSLDRVSEKLFF. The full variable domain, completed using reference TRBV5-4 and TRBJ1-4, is ETGVTQSPTHLIKTRGQQVTLRCSSQSGHNTVSWYQQALGQGPQFIFQYYREEENGRGNFPPRFSGLQFPNYSSELNVNALELDDSALYLCASSLDRVSEKLFFGSGTQLSVL.

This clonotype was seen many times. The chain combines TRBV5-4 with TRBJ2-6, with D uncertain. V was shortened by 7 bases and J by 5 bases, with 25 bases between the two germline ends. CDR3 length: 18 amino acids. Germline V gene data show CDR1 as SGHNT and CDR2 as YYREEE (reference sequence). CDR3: CASWLCVPDKSRANVLTF. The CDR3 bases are TGTGCCAGCTGGCTATGCGTACCAGACAAAAGTCGGGCCAACGTCCTGACTTTC.

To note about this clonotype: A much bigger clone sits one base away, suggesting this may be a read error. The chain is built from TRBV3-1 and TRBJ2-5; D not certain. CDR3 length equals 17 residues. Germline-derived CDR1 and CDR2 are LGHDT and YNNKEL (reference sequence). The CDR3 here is CAGSYGDPISFSETQYF. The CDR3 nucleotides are TGTGCCGGCAGCTATGGTGATCCCATTTCTTTCTCTGAGACCCAGTACTTC.

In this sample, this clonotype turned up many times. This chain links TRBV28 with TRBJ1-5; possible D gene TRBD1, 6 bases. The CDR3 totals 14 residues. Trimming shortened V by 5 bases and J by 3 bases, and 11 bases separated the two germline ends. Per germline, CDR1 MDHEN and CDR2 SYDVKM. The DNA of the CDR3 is TGTGCCAGCAGTGACAGGTGGGTCAATCAGCCCCAGCATTTT. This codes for CASSDRWVNQPQHF.

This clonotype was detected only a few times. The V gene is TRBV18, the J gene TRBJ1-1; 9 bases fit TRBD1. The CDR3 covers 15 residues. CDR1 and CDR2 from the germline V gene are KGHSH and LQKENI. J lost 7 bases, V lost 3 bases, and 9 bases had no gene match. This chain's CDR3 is CASSPGQGGGSEAFF. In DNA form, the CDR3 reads TGTGCCAGCTCACCGGGACAGGGCGGCGGCAGTGAAGCTTTCTTT.

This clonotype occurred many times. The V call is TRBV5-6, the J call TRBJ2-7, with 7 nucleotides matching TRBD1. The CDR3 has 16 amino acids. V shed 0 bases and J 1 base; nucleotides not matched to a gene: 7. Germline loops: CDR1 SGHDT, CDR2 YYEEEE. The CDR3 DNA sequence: TGTGCCAGCAGCTTGGCGCGGACAGGAACGTCCTACGAGCAGTACTTC. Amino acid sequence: CASSLARTGTSYEQYF.

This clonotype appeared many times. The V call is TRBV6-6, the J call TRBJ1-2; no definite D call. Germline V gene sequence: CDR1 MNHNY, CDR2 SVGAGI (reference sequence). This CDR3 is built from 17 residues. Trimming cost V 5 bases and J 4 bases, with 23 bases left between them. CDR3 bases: TGTGCCAGCAGTAGGAAGGGAGGTGGGAGAAAGACCTATGGCTACACCTTC. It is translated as CASSRKGGGRKTYGYTF.